This T cell receptor beta chain comes out of a study of blood T cell repertoires in COVID-19. V lost 3 bases, J lost 3 bases, and 12 bases lay in between. The germline gives CDR1 SGHDT, CDR2 YYEEEE. The CDR3 totals 14 residues. Libraries were prepared by immunoSEQ multiplex PCR; TCRdb keeps only in-frame clonotypes and omits some of them. The sample records 250,000 to 350,000 clones, about 85% being singletons. Sequencing was carried out using peripheral blood. This sequence originates from a woman in her 50s who had recovered from COVID-19. The chain couples TRBV5-6 to TRBJ1-2; maybe TRBD1 (5 bases). The CDR3 protein is CASSSFQGDYGYTF. The CDR3 DNA sequence: TGTGCCAGCAGCTCGTTCCAAGGGGACTATGGCTACACCTTC.